This T cell receptor beta chain was profiled in a study of T cell changes during pregnancy in multiple sclerosis. V shed 5 bases, J shed 9 bases, and the junction held 5 bases outside the gene matches. Germline V gene sequence: CDR1 SEHNR, CDR2 FQNEAQ (reference sequence). This CDR3 has 14 amino acids. TCRdb's copy holds only in-frame clones and misses some; the assay was immunoSEQ multiplex PCR. Of under 55,000 clones detected, about nine tenths appear once; the ten largest clones hold 0.61%. J is TRBJ2-1 and V is TRBV7-9; 12 bases are a match to TRBD2. The TCR originated in a female donor in good health, enrolled as a control in a pregnancy study. This specimen consisted of CD4+ T cells from peripheral blood mononuclear cells, obtained after pregnancy. CDR3 in DNA: TGTGCCAGCAGCGGGCGACTAGCGGGAGTTGAGCAGTTCTTC. Translating gives CASSGRLAGVEQFF.